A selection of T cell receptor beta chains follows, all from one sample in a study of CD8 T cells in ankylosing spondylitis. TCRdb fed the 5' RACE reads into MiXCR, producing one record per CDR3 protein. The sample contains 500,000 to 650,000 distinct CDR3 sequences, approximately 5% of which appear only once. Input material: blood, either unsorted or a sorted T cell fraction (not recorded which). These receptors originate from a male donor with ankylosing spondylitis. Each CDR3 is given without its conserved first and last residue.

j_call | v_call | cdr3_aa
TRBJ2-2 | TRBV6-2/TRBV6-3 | ASSPPGQPIFRYFGELF
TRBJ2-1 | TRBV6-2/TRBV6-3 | ASSYRDPSYNEQF
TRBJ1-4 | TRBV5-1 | ASSLLGPATNEKLF
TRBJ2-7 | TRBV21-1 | ASSNQGNEQY
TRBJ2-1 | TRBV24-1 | ATSVSDPYNEQF
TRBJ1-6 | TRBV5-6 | ASSFDTSLH
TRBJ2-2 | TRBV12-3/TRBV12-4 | ASSSTGVGELF
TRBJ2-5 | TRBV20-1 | SATVDFQETQY
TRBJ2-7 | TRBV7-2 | ASSRMGLAGGEQY
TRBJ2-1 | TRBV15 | ATSRVHRNEQF
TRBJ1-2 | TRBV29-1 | SVAPDSLGYT
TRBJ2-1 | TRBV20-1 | SALPGGHNEQF
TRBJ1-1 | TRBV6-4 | ASSDQPGGTEAF
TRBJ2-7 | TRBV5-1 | ASSLDRGFSYEQY
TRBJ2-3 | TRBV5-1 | ASSTSSTDTQY
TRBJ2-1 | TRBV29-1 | SGGLAGGYNEQF
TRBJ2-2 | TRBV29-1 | SVQVGSAAGELF
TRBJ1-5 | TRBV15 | ATSTRPGGQAHQPQH
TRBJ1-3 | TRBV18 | ASSLGPNLSSGNTIY
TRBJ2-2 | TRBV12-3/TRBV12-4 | ASSPGQGHTGELF
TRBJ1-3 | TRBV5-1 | ASSDGRKEGNTIY
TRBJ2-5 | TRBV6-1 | ASRQGYQETQY
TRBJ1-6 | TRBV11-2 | ASSERRVGGSYNSPLH
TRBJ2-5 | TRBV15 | ATSRSLGTSEETQY
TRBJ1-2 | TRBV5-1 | ASSFGGEGGYT
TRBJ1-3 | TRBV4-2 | ASSHGRSSGNTIY
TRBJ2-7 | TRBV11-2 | ASSFRAGTNEQY
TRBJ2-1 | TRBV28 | ASSIDSSSYNEQF
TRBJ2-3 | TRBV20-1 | SARAARQSTDTQY
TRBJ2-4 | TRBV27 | ASRPSGAKNIQY
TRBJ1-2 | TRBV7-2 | ASSHGRVNYGYT
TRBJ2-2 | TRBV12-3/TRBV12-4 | ASSLAAATGELF
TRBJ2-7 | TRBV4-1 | ASSQDWQRELPYEQY
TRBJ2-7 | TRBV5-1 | ASSLSWGYEQY
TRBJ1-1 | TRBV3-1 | ASSQPGGRRYAF
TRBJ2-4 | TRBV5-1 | ASSLLAGGLAKNIQY
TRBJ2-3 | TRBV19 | ASSERGELDTQY
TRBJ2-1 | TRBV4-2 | ASTDSQTSGRNNEQF
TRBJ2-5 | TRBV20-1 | SARDFRQETQY